This is a list of T cell receptor beta chains from one sample in a study of shared clonotypes between healthy human individuals. The data were produced by immunoSEQ multiplex PCR, yet TCRdb's version contains in-frame clones alone and is incomplete. There are about 600,000 clones in the sample; approximately 97% occur only once, and approximately 0.057% lies in the top ten. The material sequenced was naive CD4+ T cells sorted from blood. Receptors originate from a woman aged 25 to 45 in good health. Each CDR3 is given with its conserved first and last residue. The D gene is left open where the match is weak. The size field is filled for only some rows; it gives once, few, many or a size class.

v_gene,abundance,j_gene,d_gene,CDR3nt,CDR3aa
TRBV28,NA,TRBJ2-7,NA,TGTGCCAGCACCGAGGGGGGTACGTTGTACGAGCAGTACTTC,CASTEGGTLYEQYF
TRBV28,NA,TRBJ2-1,NA,TGTGCCAGCAGTCCAAGCCGGACCAGCTACAATGAGCAGTTCTTC,CASSPSRTSYNEQFF
TRBV6-5,NA,TRBJ2-7,TRBD2,TGTGCCAGCAGTTACTCCCTAGCGGGAGGATACGAGCAGTACTTC,CASSYSLAGGYEQYF
TRBV11-2,NA,TRBJ2-3,NA,TGTGCCAGCCACCTGGGACCGGACGCAGATACGCAGTATTTT,CASHLGPDADTQYF
TRBV2,NA,TRBJ2-3,TRBD2,TGTGCCAGCAGTGCGTTTCCTAGCGGGTCCACAGATACGCAGTATTTT,CASSAFPSGSTDTQYF
TRBV2,NA,TRBJ2-1,NA,TGTGTCAGCAGAGTAACAACTTACTTCAATGAGCAGTTCTTC,CVSRVTTYFNEQFF
TRBV7-9,NA,TRBJ2-2,NA,TGTGCCAGCAGCCAGGACTCGAACACCGGGGAGCTGTTTTTT,CASSQDSNTGELFF
TRBV27,NA,TRBJ1-1,TRBD1,TGTGCCAGCAGTCCATGGGTCAACAGGGGCATGAACACTGAAGCTTTCTTT,CASSPWVNRGMNTEAFF
TRBV7-9,NA,TRBJ1-1,NA,TGTGCCAGCAGCCCCCAAGACACTGAAGCTTTCTTT,CASSPQDTEAFF
TRBV7-8,NA,TRBJ2-6,TRBD2,TGTGCCAGCAGCTTAGTTCCTAGCGGGGCCTCTGGGGCCAACGTCCTGACTTTC,CASSLVPSGASGANVLTF
TRBV28,NA,TRBJ2-1,NA,TGTGCCAGCAGATCCGAATTATACGGTAATGAGCAGTTCTTC,CASRSELYGNEQFF
TRBV6-1,NA,TRBJ2-5,TRBD1,TGTGCCAGCATAAAGGACAGGGGGCTTTGGGAGACCCAGTACTTC,CASIKDRGLWETQYF
TRBV28,NA,TRBJ2-7,NA,TGTGCCAGCAGTTTAGAAGGGACCTCATACGAGCAGTACTTC,CASSLEGTSYEQYF
TRBV6-5,once,TRBJ1-1,NA,TGTGCCAGCAGATCACAGGGTAGAGTCACTGAAGCTTTCTTT,CASRSQGRVTEAFF
TRBV7-9,NA,TRBJ2-7,TRBD2,TGTGCCAGCAGCTTACGAGCGGGAAATAGCTACGAGCAGTACTTC,CASSLRAGNSYEQYF
TRBV6-1,NA,TRBJ1-2,NA,TGTGCCAGCAGTGAAACAGGGTATACCTACACCTTC,CASSETGYTYTF
TRBV18,NA,TRBJ2-3,NA,TGTGCCAGCTCACCACCATCGGTGAGCACAGATACGCAGTATTTT,CASSPPSVSTDTQYF
TRBV7-9,once,TRBJ2-3,TRBD2,TGTGCCAGCAGCTCGGATCCTCGGGAGGCCCTAGGGAATACGCAGTATTTT,CASSSDPREALGNTQYF
TRBV19,NA,TRBJ2-1,NA,TGTGCCAGTAGTATGGGACGGAGCTCCTACAATGAGCAGTTCTTC,CASSMGRSSYNEQFF
TRBV7-9,NA,TRBJ2-7,NA,TGTGCCAGCTCCTTTGTCGGGCAGGGCGAGCAGTACTTC,CASSFVGQGEQYF
TRBV14,NA,TRBJ2-1,TRBD2,TGTGCCAGCAGCCAACAGCGGGATGCGCGGGAGCAGTTCTTC,CASSQQRDAREQFF
TRBV2,NA,TRBJ2-5,NA,TGTGCCAGCAGTGAAAGGGGCTGGGCACGCAGCAAGAGGGAGACCCAGTACTTC,CASSERGWARSKRETQYF
TRBV19,NA,TRBJ1-1,TRBD1,TGTGCCAGTAGTATAGACACAGGGGCCCCAATGAACACTGAAGCTTTCTTT,CASSIDTGAPMNTEAFF
TRBV5-4,NA,TRBJ2-7,TRBD2,TGTGCCAGCAGCACCAGTCCGGGACTAGTTCTGGGTGAGCAGTACTTC,CASSTSPGLVLGEQYF
TRBV6-1,NA,TRBJ2-6,NA,TGTGCCAGCCTAGCAGGGGCCGGGGCCAACGTCCTGACTTTC,CASLAGAGANVLTF
TRBV28,NA,TRBJ1-1,NA,TGTGCCAGCAGTTCAAGTGTAGGACAGACTGAAGCTTTCTTT,CASSSSVGQTEAFF
TRBV10-3,NA,TRBJ2-1,TRBD2,TGTGCCATCAGTGACCCGACTAGCGGGAGGAAGGATGAGCAGTTCTTC,CAISDPTSGRKDEQFF
TRBV29-1,NA,TRBJ2-5,TRBD1,TGCAGCGTTGAATTCCGGGACAGGGGGCTCGGAGAGACCCAGTACTTC,CSVEFRDRGLGETQYF
TRBV5-1,once,TRBJ1-4,NA,TGCGCCAGCAGCACCGGACAGAGTCTAACTAATGAAAAACTGTTTTTT,CASSTGQSLTNEKLFF
TRBV7-9,NA,TRBJ2-5,TRBD1,TGTGCCAGCAGCACCCCGGACAGGGACCAAGAGACCCAGTACTTC,CASSTPDRDQETQYF
TRBV5-1,NA,TRBJ2-1,TRBD2,TGCGCCAGCAGCTTAGCGGGAGCGAATAATGAGCAGTTCTTC,CASSLAGANNEQFF
TRBV19,once,TRBJ2-1,NA,TGTGCCAGTAGTCCGACCGGGGGCTTAAATGAGCAGTTCTTC,CASSPTGGLNEQFF
TRBV29-1,NA,TRBJ1-2,NA,TGCAGCGTTGGCGGTAACCGGGCTAACTATGGCTACACCTTC,CSVGGNRANYGYTF
TRBV7-8,NA,TRBJ2-3,NA,TGTGCCAGCAGCTTTTCCGGGACTTCCAGTCGGTCGAGCACAGATACGCAGTATTTT,CASSFSGTSSRSSTDTQYF
TRBV28,few,TRBJ1-1,NA,TGTGCCAGCAGTCGGCACGAGAACACTGAAGCTTTCTTT,CASSRHENTEAFF
TRBV18,NA,TRBJ2-5,TRBD1,TGTGCCAGCTCACCACGGACAGGGGAAGAGACCCAGTACTTC,CASSPRTGEETQYF
TRBV6-1,NA,TRBJ1-5,NA,TGTGCCAGCAGTGTCTTGGTCTACAGCAATCAGCCCCAGCATTTT,CASSVLVYSNQPQHF
TRBV5-1,NA,TRBJ2-1,TRBD2,TGCGCCAGCAGCTCCCTAGGGGCGGGAGGGCAGAATGAGCAGTTCTTC,CASSSLGAGGQNEQFF
TRBV28,few,TRBJ1-5,NA,TGTGCCAGCACCACCCCTGACGGCAATCAGCCCCAGCATTTT,CASTTPDGNQPQHF
TRBV27,NA,TRBJ1-6,NA,TGTGCCAGCTGCGGGACGACACCCAATTCACCCCTCCACTTT,CASCGTTPNSPLHF
TRBV19,NA,TRBJ2-3,TRBD2,TGTGCCAGTAGTATTCTAGCGGGAGGAGGGGATACGCAGTATTTT,CASSILAGGGDTQYF
TRBV5-4,NA,TRBJ2-7,TRBD1,TGTGCCAGCAGTTGGGACAGGGGGCACGAGCAGTACTTC,CASSWDRGHEQYF
TRBV27,NA,TRBJ1-5,NA,TGTGCCAGCAGTTTGGGAGCCGGTGGCAATCAGCCCCAGCATTTT,CASSLGAGGNQPQHF
TRBV27,NA,TRBJ2-1,NA,TGTGCCAGCAGTTTACCCAAACCGGAGGCCTCCTACAATGAGCAGTTCTTC,CASSLPKPEASYNEQFF
TRBV7-9,NA,TRBJ2-7,NA,TGTGCCAGCAGCTTAGGGGGGCAGGACGAGCAGTACTTC,CASSLGGQDEQYF
TRBV5-4,NA,TRBJ2-7,TRBD2,TGTGCCAGCAAAAGAACGGGGGGACCCGACGAGCAGTACTTC,CASKRTGGPDEQYF
TRBV21-1,NA,TRBJ2-3,NA,TGTGCCAGCAGCAACCGCTATAGCGGATCTAGCACAGATACGCAGTATTTT,CASSNRYSGSSTDTQYF
TRBV25-1,NA,TRBJ2-1,TRBD1,TGTGCCAGCAGCCGGGACAGGGGTTATGAGCAGTTCTTC,CASSRDRGYEQFF
TRBV11-2,NA,TRBJ2-5,TRBD2,TGTGCCAGCAGCTCAATAGCGGGAGGGGGCGTTCTAACCCAGTACTTC,CASSSIAGGGVLTQYF
TRBV6-5,NA,TRBJ1-1,NA,TGTGCCAGCAGTTTACAGATGAACACTGAAGCTTTCTTT,CASSLQMNTEAFF